The 20 T cell receptor beta chains below come from one sample, sequenced in a study of T cells in Graves' hyperthyroidism and ophthalmopathy. The CDR3 regions of TCR beta were amplified from RNA transcripts. First-round RT-PCR of the TCR CDR3 relied on the HTBI primer set. In TCRdb, the multiplex PCR reads were re-called with MiXCR into one record per CDR3 protein. Of some 600,000 distinct CDR3 sequences in the sample, around 14% are singletons; the top ten hold more than 5%. Sequenced sample: blood. Source of these receptors: a woman younger than 45 with Graves' hyperthyroidism that later progressed to Graves' ophthalmopathy.

This rearrangement joins TRBV6-1 to TRBJ2-7; 11 nucleotides align to TRBD1. V gave up 4 bases and J gave up 7 bases; unmatched junction bases: 9. The CDR3 is made up of 15 amino acids. CDR1 MNHNS and CDR2 SASEGT come from the germline V gene. For the CDR3, the DNA is TGTGCCAGCAGTGTCTTACCGGGACAGGGGGGGGAGCAGTACTTC. Translating gives CASSVLPGQGGEQYF.

This clonotype has a handful of counts. The genes are TRBV30 and TRBJ1-1, with D possibly TRBD1 on 5 matching bases. Germline V CDR1 and CDR2: GTSNPN, SVGIG (reference sequence). The CDR3 has 15 amino acids. The V end was cut by 4 bases, the J end by 6 bases, with 21 bases between. The CDR3 nucleotides read TGTGCCTGGAATAGGCGGGGCAGGGATGGTCCTGAAGCTTTCTTT. Its translation is CAWNRRGRDGPEAFF.

This clonotype was recorded many times. This chain joins TRBV7-8 and TRBJ2-3; the match to TRBD2 covers 9 bases. After removal of 2 bases from V and 6 bases from J, the junction contained 6 bases not matched to a gene. CDR1 and CDR2 (germline): SGHVS, FQNEAQ. The CDR3 has 15 amino acids. DNA for the CDR3: TGTGCCAGCAGCTTACTGGGAACTAGCGGGGATACGCAGTATTTT. Translating gives CASSLLGTSGDTQYF.

This clonotype has a count of ten or more. The gene calls are TRBV28 and TRBJ2-3; unclear D gene. Germline assignment: CDR1 MDHEN and CDR2 SYDVKM. The CDR3 runs to 16 residues. Trimming took off 4 bases at V and 6 bases at J, with 20 bases between the two ends. CDR3 amino acids: CASSSYLMDVADTQYF. In DNA, the CDR3 is TGTGCCAGCAGTTCATATCTTATGGACGTCGCCGATACGCAGTATTTT. The full variable domain, its missing parts supplied by reference TRBV28 and TRBJ2-3, is DVKVTQSSRYLVKRTGEKVFLECVQDMDHENMFWYRQDPGLGLRLIYFSYDVKMKEKGDIPEGYSVSREKKERFSLILESASTNQTSMYLCASSSYLMDVADTQYFGPGTRLTVL.

This clonotype was picked up many times. The rearrangement links TRBV6-1 to TRBJ1-2; tentative D call: TRBD1 (5 bases). The CDR3 totals 15 residues. Trimming removed 1 base from V and 2 bases from J, with 11 bases in between. Germline assignment: CDR1 MNHNS and CDR2 SASEGT. The CDR3 loop is CASSEGFRANYGYTF. The DNA for the CDR3 is TGTGCCAGCAGTGAAGGTTTCAGGGCCAACTATGGCTACACCTTC.

The chain employs TRBV6-2 or TRBV6-3 and TRBJ2-7; D is possibly TRBD2 (6 bases). V lost 0 bases to trimming and J lost 4 bases, with 13 bases between them. The CDR3 spans 15 residues. Germline loops: CDR1 MNHEY, CDR2 SVGEGT. In DNA form, the CDR3 reads TGTGCCAGCAGTTACTCGGGAGGATCCCGATACGAGCAGTACTTC. It translates to CASSYSGGSRYEQYF.

This clonotype was counted many times. This chain links TRBV11-1 with TRBJ1-1; D gene unclear. From germline, CDR1 is SGHAT and CDR2 FQDESV (reference sequence). This CDR3 is 14 amino acids long. V lost 2 bases to trimming and J lost 4 bases, with 11 bases between them. CDR3 nucleotide sequence: TGTGCCAGCAGCTTACAAGAGGGAGGCACTGAAGCTTTCTTT. It yields the protein CASSLQEGGTEAFF.

This clonotype was detected many times. The chain joins TRBV6-1 to TRBJ2-1; D not certain. CDR3 length: 15 residues. From germline, CDR1 is MNHNS and CDR2 SASEGT. The V gene lost 4 bases and the J gene lost 6 bases, with 16 bases spanning the gap. In DNA, the CDR3 is TGTGCCAGCAGTGCAGCGCTGACCGGCTTCAATGAGCAGTTCTTC. Translating gives CASSAALTGFNEQFF.

This clonotype appeared many times. The gene calls are TRBV24-1 and TRBJ1-5, with D perhaps matching TRBD1 (6 bases). Germline lookup yields CDR1 KGHDR and CDR2 SFDVKD. There are 14 residues in the CDR3. Trimming took off 7 bases at V and 4 bases at J, with 13 bases between the two ends. CDR3 loop: CATSQIGQNQPQHF. Written as DNA, the CDR3 is TGTGCCACCAGCCAAATCGGACAGAATCAGCCCCAGCATTTT.

Many counts were recorded for this clonotype. The rearrangement uses TRBV9 and TRBJ1-1, with a tentative D call TRBD1 (6 bases). CDR1 SGDLS and CDR2 YYNGEE come from the germline V gene. Trimming shortened V by 6 bases and J by 2 bases, and 14 bases separated the two germline ends. There are 14 residues in the CDR3. The CDR3 is CASTRQALNTEAFF. CDR3 sequence (DNA): TGTGCCAGCACTCGACAGGCATTAAACACTGAAGCTTTCTTT.

This clonotype has ten or more counts. The chain recombines TRBV20-1 with TRBJ2-6; possible D gene TRBD1, 5 bases. Germline V gene lookup returns CDR1 DFQATT and CDR2 SNEGSKA (reference sequence). Trimming stripped 5 bases from V and 2 bases from J, with 7 bases between. This CDR3 region has 13 residues. The CDR3 DNA reads as TGCAGTGCTCCGGACACTGGGGCCAACGTCCTGACTTTC. Amino acids: CSAPDTGANVLTF.

This clonotype was detected ten times or more. V gene TRBV5-4 combines with J gene TRBJ2-5; D call uncertain. The V and J ends lost 1 base and 0 bases respectively, with 7 bases between them. Per germline, CDR1 SGHNT and CDR2 YYREEE (reference sequence). The CDR3 contains 14 residues. CDR3 sequence (DNA): TGTGCCAGCAGCTTGTCGGCGGACCAAGAGACCCAGTACTTC. Translation gives CASSLSADQETQYF.

This clonotype was counted ten times or more. The chain carries TRBV12-3 or TRBV12-4 and TRBJ2-1; TRBD2 might be the D (6 bases). The CDR3 runs to 15 residues. Deletions cut 7 bases from V and 2 bases from J, with 15 bases between. The CDR3 DNA is TGTGCCAGCACCTCCGACGGGAGTCCCTACAATGAGCAGTTCTTC. It codes for CASTSDGSPYNEQFF.

This clonotype was seen repeatedly, ten times or more. V and J are TRBV20-1 and TRBJ2-5, with 7 bases fitting TRBD2. V lost 5 bases and J lost 1; bases outside the gene matches: 4. The germline CDR1 and CDR2 sequences are DFQATT and SNEGSKA (reference sequence). The CDR3 is 13 residues long. CDR3 DNA sequence: TGCAGTGCTGATCGGGAGGTCCAAGAGACCCAGTACTTC. It translates to CSADREVQETQYF.

Ten or more counts support this clonotype. This chain connects TRBV9 to TRBJ1-5; 10 bases fit TRBD1. Germline V gene lookup returns CDR1 SGDLS and CDR2 YYNGEE. The V and J ends lost 4 bases and 2 bases, in that order; junction bases with no gene match: 9. CDR3 size: 17 residues. The CDR3 protein is CASSPGTGATGNQPQHF. CDR3 DNA sequence: TGTGCCAGCAGCCCCGGGACAGGGGCGACGGGCAATCAGCCCCAGCATTTT.

This clonotype was observed at least ten times. V is TRBV30 and J is TRBJ2-1; 8 nucleotides align to TRBD2. J gave up 7 bases and V 7 bases, and 15 bases lay outside the gene matches. Germline V CDR1 and CDR2: GTSNPN, SVGIG (reference sequence). The CDR3 totals 15 residues. CDR3 protein: CAYALGSGTPNEQFF. For the CDR3, the DNA is TGTGCCTACGCCTTGGGTAGCGGGACCCCTAATGAGCAGTTCTTC.

The V gene is TRBV7-2, the J gene TRBJ2-1, with 8 bases aligning to TRBD1. V lost 5 bases and J lost 1; bases outside the gene matches: 4. Germline assignment: CDR1 SGHTA and CDR2 FQGNSA. The CDR3 loop spans 15 amino acids. CDR3 protein: CASSTQGDSYNEQFF. The CDR3 DNA reads TGTGCCAGCAGCACACAGGGGGATTCCTACAATGAGCAGTTCTTC.

The sample holds a few counts of this clonotype. This chain links TRBV27 with TRBJ1-2; D call uncertain. The CDR3 is 15 residues long. Trimming took 7 bases from V and 8 from J, leaving 23 bases between them. Germline CDR1 and CDR2: MNHEY and SMNVEV (reference sequence). The CDR3 here is CASTQNPRGFGGYTF. The CDR3 nucleotides are TGTGCCAGCACCCAAAACCCCCGGGGATTCGGGGGCTACACCTTC.

The chain links TRBV27 to TRBJ1-6; D perhaps matches TRBD1 (5 bases). V dropped 5 bases and J dropped 8 bases, with 13 bases sitting between them. This CDR3 region has 14 residues. Germline loops: CDR1 MNHEY, CDR2 SMNVEV (reference sequence). The chain's CDR3 is CASSPWGGDSPLHF. The CDR3 DNA follows: TGTGCCAGCAGTCCCTGGGGGGGGGATTCACCCCTCCACTTT.

In this sample, this clonotype turned up many times. The chain employs TRBV2 and TRBJ1-5; 8 positions match TRBD1. Trimming at V came to 6 bases and at J to 7 bases, leaving 11 bases not matched to a gene. The CDR3 consists of 15 residues. Looked up from germline, CDR1 is SNHLY and CDR2 is FYNNEI. Here the CDR3 reads CASRGGQGKEQPQHF. CDR3 sequence (DNA): TGTGCCAGCAGGGGCGGACAGGGAAAAGAACAGCCCCAGCATTTT.